These 7 T cell receptor beta chains were sequenced from one sample in a study of breast tumors, draining lymph nodes, adjacent tissues. TCRdb recomputed calls from the multiplex PCR reads with MiXCR, one row per CDR3 protein. Altogether some 140,000 distinct CDR3 sequences are present, around 20% being singletons, with the ten largest covering over 2%. The lymph nodes were axillary draining lymph nodes from breast cancer patients. Sequenced material: axillary lymph node tissue. All receptors come from a female donor with breast cancer. Some clones in this sample may be carry-over from other donors' samples.

This clonotype has ten or more counts. The chain combines TRBV11-2 with TRBJ2-7; D possibly corresponds to TRBD1 (6 bases). Germline CDR1 SGHAT, CDR2 FQNNGV. This CDR3 spans 15 amino acids. Deletions cut 3 bases from V and 2 bases from J, with 14 bases between. CDR3 residues: CASSFSWDTTYEQYF. In DNA form, the CDR3 reads TGTGCCAGCAGCTTCTCTTGGGACACCACCTACGAGCAGTACTTC.

Turning to this clonotype: This may be a read error: a much more frequent sequence differs by one nucleotide. The chain combines TRBV2 with TRBJ2-5; D is undetermined. Germline V lookup: CDR1 SNHLY, CDR2 FYNNEI. The length of the CDR3 is 13 residues. The CDR3 DNA sequence: TGTGCCAGCAGTGTGGGCTACCAAGAGACCCAGTGCTTC. Residues: CASSVGYQETQCF.

This clonotype was detected many times. The chain uses TRBV7-3 and TRBJ2-3, with a possible D match to TRBD1 (7 bases). V lost 3 bases and J lost 6, with 25 bases in between. Germline V CDR1 and CDR2: SGHTA, FQGTGA. This CDR3 has 18 residues. Here the CDR3 DNA reads TGTGCCAGCAGCTTCAATCCAAATAACAGGGGTGCGGGGGATACGCAGTATTTT. Protein product: CASSFNPNNRGAGDTQYF.

A remark on this clonotype: This clone may be a read error of a much larger clone one base away. The CDR3 end shows no conserved phenylalanine or tryptophan, and so a read error is likely. The rearrangement joins TRBV4-1 to TRBJ2-1; unclear D gene. Germline V CDR1 and CDR2: MGHRA, YSYEKL. The CDR3 runs 14 residues. Trimming took 1 base from V and 8 from J, leaving 12 bases between them. For the CDR3, the DNA is TGCGCCAGCAGCCAAGGTGGTCTAACAGATGAGCAGTTCCTC. This translates into CASSQGGLTDEQFL.

This clonotype was detected ten times or more. In DNA form, the CDR3 reads TGTGCCAGCAGCTTCTTATCGGACGGCCCCATGGTCCTGACTTTC. Amino acid sequence: CASSFLSDGPMVLTF. The chain employs TRBV7-9 and TRBJ2-6; D unresolved. Germline CDR1 reads SEHNR; CDR2 reads FQNEAQ (reference sequence). The ends were cut back, 3 bases at V and 13 bases at J, with 19 bases in the middle. The CDR3 runs to 15 residues.

Worth noting for this clonotype: One end of the junction is discordant with germline, which a read error may explain. This sequence joins TRBV14 and TRBJ1-4; D uncertain. The V gene's germline CDR1 is SGHDN and CDR2 FVKESK. This CDR3 has 15 amino acids. The DNA for the CDR3 is TGTGCCAGCGGCCAAGTGGGGATCCTTAATGAAAAACTGTTTTTT. It is translated as CASGQVGILNEKLFF.

The V call is TRBV12-3 or TRBV12-4, the J call TRBJ1-3; D is ambiguous. There are 14 residues in the CDR3. V lost 1 base and J 1 base, leaving 5 bases between the germline ends. CDR3 protein: CASSLGRSGNTIYF. In DNA, the CDR3 is TGTGCCAGCAGTTTAGGGCGATCTGGAAACACCATATATTTT.